Listed here are 7 T cell receptor beta chains from one sample, sequenced in a study of tumor-infiltrating lymphocytes in oesophageal squamous cell carcinoma. One entry per CDR3 protein, called by TCRdb with MiXCR from the PCR reads. The sample lists more than 15,000 distinct CDR3 sequences; 35% to 45% were seen once. Sequenced: esophageal tumor tissue. The receptors come from a male donor with esophageal squamous cell carcinoma.

The chain uses TRBV28 and TRBJ2-3; 9 nucleotides align to TRBD2. Germline V CDR1 and CDR2: MDHEN, SYDVKM. This CDR3 has 17 amino acids. V shed 0 bases and J 1 base; nucleotides not matched to a gene: 5. The CDR3: CASSLWASGDGTDTQYF. CDR3 coding DNA: TGTGCCAGCAGTTTATGGGCTAGCGGGGATGGCACAGATACGCAGTATTTT.

The J gene is TRBJ2-3, the V gene TRBV11-2; the D call may be TRBD1 or TRBD2 (5 bases each). The CDR3 is 14 amino acids. V gave up 5 bases and J gave up 5 bases, with 14 bases separating them. From germline, CDR1 is SGHAT and CDR2 FQNNGV. CDR3 region: CASSPLGVRDTQYF. The DNA for the CDR3 is TGTGCCAGCAGCCCTTTGGGGGTCAGAGATACGCAGTATTTT.

This chain uses TRBV3-1 with TRBJ2-3, with no clear D. V was trimmed by 0 bases and J by 2 bases, leaving 18 bases between them. The germline gives CDR1 LGHDT, CDR2 YNNKEL (reference sequence). CDR3 size: 18 residues. CDR3 loop: CASSQDSDVSFFTDTQYF. CDR3 DNA sequence: TGTGCCAGCAGCCAAGATTCCGACGTATCGTTCTTCACAGATACGCAGTATTTT.

This clonotype was counted only a few times. This chain uses TRBV7-3 with TRBJ2-5; D could derive from TRBD1 or TRBD2 (5 bases each). The CDR3 has 12 amino acids. V shed 2 bases and J shed 7 bases, with 8 bases lying between them. CDR1 is SGHTA, CDR2 FQGTGA, per germline. In DNA form, the CDR3 reads TGTGCCAGCAGCTTAGATGGGGGGACCCAGTACTTC. Amino acids: CASSLDGGTQYF.

This clonotype was recorded many times. The chain recombines TRBV19 with TRBJ2-4, with D perhaps TRBD1 (6 bases). This CDR3 has 17 amino acids. The V gene lost 5 bases and the J gene lost 3 bases, with 20 bases spanning the gap. The germline V gene encodes CDR1 LNHDA and CDR2 SQIVND (reference sequence). The CDR3 loop is CASSASGWGQVKNIQYF. The CDR3, as DNA: TGTGCCAGTAGTGCGTCCGGTTGGGGGCAAGTCAAAAACATTCAGTACTTC.

This clonotype was seen at least ten times. The chain employs TRBV12-3 or TRBV12-4 and TRBJ2-7; a possible D gene is TRBD2 (5 bases). Trimming pared 7 bases from V and 0 bases from J, leaving 19 bases between. The CDR3 covers 16 residues. The CDR3 nucleotides are TGTGCCAGCAATTCTAGTCCGGGGAAAAGCTCCTACGAGCAGTACTTC. Protein product: CASNSSPGKSSYEQYF.

In regard to this clonotype: Here the CDR3 omits its conserved ending phenylalanine or tryptophan, so a read error is the likely source. No DNA is shown, since the ends of the CDR3 on it are uncertain; the CDR3 is the one TCRdb lists. The V call is TRBV11-3, the J call TRBJ2-1; the table's D call TRBD1 went unverified against the DNA. Germline CDR1 SGHNT, CDR2 YENEEA. The CDR3 is made up of 15 amino acids, end residues included. CDR3 loop: CASAGGGNSPLHFGN.